The present T cell receptor beta chain was sequenced within a study of PD-1 blockade in classical Hodgkin lymphoma. Assay used: immunoSEQ multiplex PCR; TCRdb lists only in-frame clones, some missing. Here the sample spans 25,000 to 35,000 clones, approximately 81% being singletons. Regarding this clone: Its target is unknown.

General study results and limits: Exclusion applied to patients who initiated nivolumab less than 1 year following ASCT. Newly diagnosed patients and complete responders had comparable diversity at baseline.

The V gene's germline CDR1 is SGHRS and CDR2 YFSETQ. The CDR3 totals 15 residues. The V and J ends lost 4 bases and 2 bases respectively, with 13 bases between them. As for time point: cycle 4 day 1 (C4D1), after around six weeks of nivolumab. Relapses following autologous stem cell transplantation were seen in all patients, with brentuximab vedotin exposure varying. By magnetic negative selection, CD4+ T cells were purified from thawed PBMCs. Best responses fell into complete response, partial response or progressive disease. The material sequenced was CD4+ T cells from blood, taken before the fourth cycle of nivolumab. The chain links TRBV5-1 to TRBJ1-5; D is perhaps TRBD1 (6 bases). The clonotype originates from a human donor with classical Hodgkin lymphoma. This CDR3 reads CASSESGEGNQPQHF. Written as DNA, the CDR3 is TGCGCCAGCAGCGAATCAGGGGAGGGCAATCAGCCCCAGCATTTT.